The rows below give T cell receptor beta chains drawn from one sample of a study of shared clonotypes between healthy human individuals. Sequenced by immunoSEQ multiplex PCR; TCRdb stores in-frame clones only, minus some. The sample lists around 580,000 clones; about 98% were seen once. The sample comprised naive CD8+ T cells sorted from blood. The origin of the receptors is a man aged 25-45 years in good health. Both conserved end residues are part of each CDR3. The D gene is left open where the match is weak. Clone size appears in some rows only: once, few, many, or a class for an expanded clone.

>TRBV7-9|.|TRBJ1-4|.
CASQKGRNEKLFF
TGTGCCAGCCAAAAGGGCAGGAATGAAAAACTGTTTTTT
>TRBV7-9|.|TRBJ1-1|TRBD1
CASSSGQGATEAFF
TGTGCCAGCAGCTCGGGACAGGGTGCCACTGAAGCTTTCTTT
>TRBV7-9|.|TRBJ1-5|.
CASSLDQGYQPQHF
TGTGCCAGCAGCCTCGACCAGGGCTATCAGCCCCAGCATTTT
>TRBV9|once|TRBJ2-1|TRBD2
CASSVGAGGEQFF
TGTGCCAGCAGCGTAGGGGCGGGAGGGGAGCAGTTCTTC
>TRBV18|.|TRBJ1-1|.
CASSWTSAEAFF
TGTGCCAGCTCCTGGACATCGGCTGAAGCTTTCTTT
>TRBV4-3|.|TRBJ2-2|TRBD1
CASSQKTGGTGELFF
TGCGCCAGCAGCCAAAAGACAGGGGGCACCGGGGAGCTGTTTTTT
>TRBV5-8|.|TRBJ2-7|TRBD1
CASRGTGGGEQYF
TGTGCCAGCAGGGGGACAGGAGGTGGCGAGCAGTACTTC
>TRBV5-4|once|TRBJ2-3|TRBD2
CASSLGPQGGSGSTDTQYF
TGTGCCAGCAGCTTGGGCCCCCAAGGTGGTAGCGGGAGTACGGATACGCAGTATTTT
>TRBV7-9|once|TRBJ2-7|.
CASSLGGDEQYF
TGTGCCAGCAGCTTAGGAGGGGACGAGCAGTACTTC
>TRBV7-6|.|TRBJ2-7|TRBD2
CASSLLAGDYEQYF
TGTGCCAGCAGCTTACTAGCGGGAGACTACGAGCAGTACTTC
>TRBV7-9|.|TRBJ2-5|.
CASLRENQETQYF
TGTGCCAGCCTGAGGGAGAATCAAGAGACCCAGTACTTC
>TRBV19|.|TRBJ2-1|.
CASSIADRNEQFF
TGTGCCAGTAGTATAGCGGACCGTAATGAGCAGTTCTTC
>TRBV27|once|TRBJ2-1|TRBD2
CASSLGGSEQFF
TGTGCCAGCAGTCTCGGGGGGAGTGAGCAGTTCTTC
>TRBV7-6|.|TRBJ2-2|TRBD2
CASSLVRGGSRHAGELFF
TGTGCCAGCAGCTTAGTTCGCGGCGGGAGTCGGCATGCTGGGGAGCTGTTTTTT
>TRBV7-9|.|TRBJ2-7|.
CASSFFPSPEQYF
TGTGCCAGCAGCTTTTTTCCTAGCCCCGAGCAGTACTTC
>TRBV1|.|TRBJ2-7|.
CTSSQDKEDPREQYF
TGCACCAGCAGCCAAGATAAAGAGGATCCCAGAGAGCAGTACTTC
>TRBV27|.|TRBJ2-7|.
CASSSQGRSPYEQYF
TGTGCCAGCAGTTCCCAGGGACGGTCTCCCTACGAGCAGTACTTC
>TRBV28|.|TRBJ2-1|TRBD2
CASSSPRQRGDNEQFF
TGTGCCAGCAGTTCGCCAAGGCAGCGGGGCGACAATGAGCAGTTCTTC
>TRBV5-1|.|TRBJ1-5|.
CASSHRGGRQHSNQPQHF
TGCGCCAGCAGCCATCGAGGCGGGCGGCAACACAGCAATCAGCCCCAGCATTTT
>TRBV5-1|.|TRBJ2-7|TRBD1
CASSYRGTSSYEQYF
TGCGCCAGCAGCTACAGGGGAACCAGCTCCTACGAGCAGTACTTC
>TRBV29-1|.|TRBJ2-7|.
CSSLTETYEQYF
TGCAGCTCTTTGACAGAGACCTACGAGCAGTACTTC
>TRBV11-2|once|TRBJ2-1|TRBD1
CASSSDIDRDQNEQFF
TGTGCCAGCAGCTCCGACATTGACAGGGATCAGAATGAGCAGTTCTTC
>TRBV19|.|TRBJ1-2|TRBD1
CASSRLGTGVGLDGYTF
TGTGCCAGTAGTAGACTCGGGACAGGGGTCGGCCTTGATGGCTACACCTTC
>TRBV7-9|.|TRBJ1-5|.
CASSLGGRGQPQHF
TGTGCCAGCAGCTTAGGCGGCAGAGGTCAGCCCCAGCATTTT
>TRBV19|.|TRBJ2-1|.
CASSLGGAHYNEQFF
TGTGCCAGTAGCTTGGGGGGAGCCCACTACAATGAGCAGTTCTTC
>TRBV18|.|TRBJ2-1|TRBD1
CASSPEDRGPYNEQFF
TGTGCCAGCTCACCGGAGGACAGGGGGCCCTACAATGAGCAGTTCTTC
>TRBV4-1|.|TRBJ2-2|TRBD2
CASSALAGADTGELFF
TGCGCCAGCAGCGCTCTAGCGGGAGCCGACACCGGGGAGCTGTTTTTT
>TRBV6-1|.|TRBJ2-7|TRBD1
CASRDRHSYEQYF
TGTGCCAGCCGGGACAGACACTCCTACGAGCAGTACTTC
>TRBV13|.|TRBJ1-1|.
CASSLPPNTEAFF
TGTGCCAGCAGCTTACCACCGAACACTGAAGCTTTCTTT
>TRBV30|once|TRBJ1-1|.
CAWSLDGDEAFF
TGTGCCTGGAGCCTGGACGGGGATGAAGCTTTCTTT
>TRBV7-6|.|TRBJ2-7|.
CASSLQNYYEQYF
TGTGCCAGCAGCTTACAGAATTACTACGAGCAGTACTTC
>TRBV11-2|.|TRBJ2-1|.
CASSERPGLYNEQFF
TGTGCCAGCAGTGAGCGGCCTGGTCTCTACAATGAGCAGTTCTTC
>TRBV2|.|TRBJ2-1|.
CASMGPGDYNEQFF
TGTGCCAGCATGGGCCCCGGGGACTACAATGAGCAGTTCTTC
>TRBV27|.|TRBJ2-7|.
CASRTGTYEQYF
TGTGCCAGCCGAACAGGGACCTACGAGCAGTACTTC
>TRBV9|.|TRBJ2-5|.
CASSVDGVGETQYF
TGTGCCAGCAGCGTAGATGGAGTAGGGGAGACCCAGTACTTC
>TRBV2|.|TRBJ2-5|TRBD2
CANGEGDLGATQYF
TGTGCCAACGGGGAGGGAGATTTAGGGGCGACCCAGTACTTC
>TRBV10-3|.|TRBJ2-7|.
CASRSGSYEQYF
TGTGCCTCCAGGTCTGGCTCCTACGAGCAGTACTTC
>TRBV7-8|.|TRBJ2-1|TRBD1
CASRSRRGTGLYNEQFF
TGTGCCAGCAGGTCCCGACGCGGGACAGGTCTTTACAATGAGCAGTTCTTC
>TRBV1|once|TRBJ1-1|.
CTSSFRGTANTEAFF
TGCACCAGCAGCTTTCGCGGGACAGCGAACACTGAAGCTTTCTTT
>TRBV7-9|.|TRBJ2-5|TRBD2
CASSQIFSGRGWETQYF
TGTGCCAGCAGCCAAATATTCAGCGGGAGAGGCTGGGAGACCCAGTACTTC
>TRBV4-1|.|TRBJ2-3|.
CASSQVGTTDTQYF
TGCGCCAGCAGCCAAGTTGGGACCACAGATACGCAGTATTTT
>TRBV4-1|.|TRBJ2-5|TRBD1
CASSPNPDRGGRTQYF
TGCGCCAGCAGCCCGAACCCGGACAGGGGAGGGAGGACCCAGTACTTC
>TRBV2|.|TRBJ1-2|.
CASSGGRDSGYTF
TGTGCCAGCAGTGGGGGGAGGGACTCTGGCTACACCTTC
>TRBV2|.|TRBJ2-2|TRBD2
CASRGWEGATGELFF
TGTGCCAGCAGAGGTTGGGAGGGCGCGACCGGGGAGCTGTTTTTT
>TRBV9|.|TRBJ2-1|TRBD2
CASSVDGSGKYNEQFF
TGTGCCAGCAGCGTAGACGGTAGCGGGAAGTACAATGAGCAGTTCTTC
>TRBV4-1|.|TRBJ2-7|TRBD2
CASSQLAGNEQYF
TGCGCCAGCAGCCAACTAGCGGGAAACGAGCAGTACTTC
>TRBV2|.|TRBJ2-2|.
CATSKGYFTGELFF
TGTGCCACCAGCAAGGGTTATTTCACCGGGGAGCTGTTTTTT
>TRBV15|.|TRBJ2-7|.
CATSRDRASGEQYF
TGTGCCACCAGCAGAGACAGAGCGAGTGGCGAGCAGTACTTC
>TRBV11-2|.|TRBJ2-7|.
CASSKYRLRQNSYEQYF
TGTGCCAGCAGCAAATACCGCTTGCGGCAGAACTCCTACGAGCAGTACTTC
>TRBV7-9|.|TRBJ2-3|.
CASSPQGASQSTDTQYF
TGTGCCAGCAGCCCACAGGGAGCGAGTCAGAGCACAGATACGCAGTATTTT
>TRBV6-5|.|TRBJ2-7|.
CASSYSGTHYEQYF
TGTGCCAGCAGTTACTCTGGGACACACTACGAGCAGTACTTC
>TRBV29-1|.|TRBJ2-2|.
CSGCRADTGELFF
TGCAGCGGTTGCAGGGCGGACACCGGGGAGCTGTTTTTT
>TRBV7-8|.|TRBJ2-7|.
CASSLDVFGGEYEQYF
TGTGCCAGCAGCTTAGATGTGTTCGGGGGAGAGTACGAGCAGTACTTC
>TRBV6-1|few|TRBJ2-1|TRBD2
CASSETSGSYNEQFF
TGTGCCAGCAGTGAGACTAGCGGCTCCTACAATGAGCAGTTCTTC
>TRBV27|.|TRBJ2-7|TRBD1
CASSSPGQVWEQYF
TGTGCCAGCAGTTCTCCGGGACAGGTCTGGGAGCAGTACTTC
>TRBV7-9|once|TRBJ2-1|.
CASSPQGGNEQFF
TGTGCCAGCAGCCCCCAGGGGGGCAATGAGCAGTTCTTC
>TRBV15|.|TRBJ1-1|.
CATSRVGEAFF
TGTGCCACCAGCAGAGTGGGTGAAGCTTTCTTT
>TRBV11-2|.|TRBJ1-1|.
CASSRQVGTEAFF
TGTGCCAGCAGCCGACAGGTTGGTACTGAAGCTTTCTTT
>TRBV7-2|.|TRBJ2-1|.
CASSFIFRQDLENEQFF
TGTGCCAGCAGCTTTATTTTTCGGCAGGATCTGGAGAATGAGCAGTTCTTC
>TRBV5-4|.|TRBJ1-1|TRBD1
CASSLVGAGTVLNTEAFF
TGTGCCAGCAGCTTGGTGGGGGCCGGGACAGTCCTGAACACTGAAGCTTTCTTT